Below are 29 T cell receptor beta chains sequenced from a single sample in a study of shared clonotypes between healthy human individuals. Repertoires were generated with immunoSEQ multiplex PCR, while TCRdb's copy carries only in-frame clones and drops some. This repertoire shows 950,000 to 1,200,000 clones, 70% to 80% found once; its top ten account for about 0.94%. Sequencing was performed on memory CD4+ T cells from PBMCs. Documented subset: CD45RA-negative fraction. The source is a man between 18 and 29 years old in good health. Some clones in this sample may be carry-over from other donors' samples.

The V call is TRBV25-1, the J call TRBJ2-5; tentative D call: TRBD2 (6 bases). This CDR3 region has 15 residues. V lost 3 bases to trimming and J lost 5 bases, with 16 bases between them. Germline lookup yields CDR1 MGHDK and CDR2 SYGVNS. For the CDR3, the DNA is TGTGCCAGCAGTGAGAGTCTAGCAGGGAGGGAGACCCAGTACTTC. Amino acids: CASSESLAGRETQYF. Together with reference TRBV25-1 and TRBJ2-5, the CDR3 gives the full variable domain: EADIYQTPRYLVIGTGKKITLECSQTMGHDKMYWYQQDPGMELHLIHYSYGVNSTEKGDLSSESTVSRIRTEHFPLTLESARPSHTSQYLCASSESLAGRETQYFGPGTRLLVL.

V usage is TRBV5-1 and J usage is TRBJ2-7; 10 nucleotides align to TRBD2. CDR3 length: 14 amino acids. V was pared by 1 base and J by 6 bases, with 4 bases of the junction left unmatched. Germline V gene sequence: CDR1 SGHRS, CDR2 YFSETQ. The DNA for the CDR3 is TGCGCCAGCAGCTTGACTAGCGGGGCGGTCGAGCAGTACTTC. This codes for CASSLTSGAVEQYF.

The chain carries TRBV11-3 and TRBJ2-1; D is perhaps TRBD2 (5 bases). Trimming shortened V by 3 bases and J by 9 bases, and 9 bases separated the two germline ends. This CDR3 contains 12 residues. Per germline, CDR1 SGHNT and CDR2 YENEEA. The CDR3 DNA follows: TGTGCCAGCAGCTTTACCGGAGGTGAGCAGTTCTTC. It translates to CASSFTGGEQFF.

The gene calls are TRBV5-1 and TRBJ2-5; 7 nucleotides agree with TRBD2. The CDR3 extends over 15 amino acids. V trimming: 7 bases; J trimming: 2 bases; junction bases outside the gene matches: 11. Germline lookup yields CDR1 SGHRS and CDR2 YFSETQ. CDR3 nucleotides: TGCGCCAGCGGCCTAACGAGCGGGGATCAAGAGACCCAGTACTTC. It specifies CASGLTSGDQETQYF.

The V gene is TRBV5-1, the J gene TRBJ2-7, with TRBD1 matching 7 bases. The CDR3 contains 17 residues. V was clipped by 0 bases and J by 0 bases; unmatched bases: 9. Germline values: CDR1 SGHRS, CDR2 YFSETQ. The DNA for the CDR3 is TGCGCCAGCAGCTTGGATCATTACCGGGACAGCTCCTACGAGCAGTACTTC. As protein: CASSLDHYRDSSYEQYF.

V is TRBV7-8 and J is TRBJ2-2, with D perhaps matching TRBD2 (5 bases). The CDR3 runs 16 residues. Germline V gene lookup returns CDR1 SGHVS and CDR2 FQNEAQ. The V end lost 4 bases, the J end lost 0 bases, and 12 bases lay between the germline ends. The CDR3 loop is CASSSKAVTNTGELFF. CDR3 in DNA: TGTGCCAGCAGCTCAAAAGCGGTCACGAACACCGGGGAGCTGTTTTTT.

This chain joins TRBV9 and TRBJ2-5, with TRBD2 matching over 7 bases. This CDR3 is built from 15 residues. CDR1 and CDR2 from the germline V gene are SGDLS and YYNGEE. V shed 0 bases and J 5 bases; nucleotides not matched to a gene: 7. The CDR3 DNA sequence: TGTGCCAGCAGCGTAGATGTAAGCGGGATGGAGACCCAGTACTTC. This codes for CASSVDVSGMETQYF.

In its sample, this clone was seen once. A much larger clone lies a single base off, so this may be a read error. The sample carries other DNA sequences with the same CDR3. The gene calls are TRBV7-3 and TRBJ2-2; D call uncertain. Per germline, CDR1 SGHTA and CDR2 FQGTGA. V was clipped by 5 bases and J by 0 bases, with 1 base between them. The CDR3 has 12 residues. The DNA for the CDR3 is TGTGCCAGCAGCACGAACACCGGGGAGCTGTTTTTT. Protein: CASSTNTGELFF.

This clone was detected only once. The J gene is TRBJ2-7, the V gene TRBV11-1, with a tentative D call TRBD2 (5 bases). The CDR3 is made up of 13 amino acids. Per the germline V gene, CDR1 is SGHAT and CDR2 is FQDESV (reference sequence). Trimming left V 4 bases short and J 0 bases short, with 7 bases between. The CDR3 DNA reads as TGTGCCAGCAGCTCACGGGGCTCCTACGAGCAGTACTTC. Its protein is CASSSRGSYEQYF.

This chain links TRBV28 with TRBJ2-1; D remains unclear. The CDR3 spans 14 residues. Germline values: CDR1 MDHEN, CDR2 SYDVKM. Between the trimmed V and J ends, which lost 8 bases and 6 bases, there was a span of 17 bases. The CDR3 here is CASLTRSRINEQFF. The CDR3 bases are TGTGCCAGCCTCACACGCTCTAGAATCAATGAGCAGTTCTTC.

The chain couples TRBV7-3 to TRBJ2-5; D ambiguous. V was cut by 5 bases and J by 2 bases, with 0 bases left in between. The CDR3 loop spans 10 amino acids. Germline loops: CDR1 SGHTA, CDR2 FQGTGA. The CDR3 spells CASSQETQYF. The DNA of the CDR3 is TGTGCCAGCAGCCAAGAGACCCAGTACTTC. The full variable domain, completed using reference TRBV7-3 and TRBJ2-5, is GAGVSQTPSNKVTEKGKYVELRCDPISGHTALYWYRQSLGQGPEFLIYFQGTGAADDSGLPNDRFFAVRPEGSVSTLKIQRTERGDSAVYLCASSQETQYFGPGTRLLVL.

CDR3 sequence reads: CASSDTPEGEQYF. The DNA of the CDR3 is TGTGCCAGCAGTGACACCCCGGAGGGCGAGCAGTACTTC. V usage is TRBV6-4 and J usage is TRBJ2-7, with D possibly matching TRBD2 (6 bases). Germline CDR1 and CDR2: MRHNA and SNTAGT. CDR3 length equals 13 residues. V lost 2 bases to trimming and J lost 6 bases, with 11 bases between them.

The chain employs TRBV5-1 and TRBJ1-1; no clear D gene. The V and J ends lost 1 base and 3 bases respectively, with 7 bases between them. The CDR3 spans 13 residues. From germline, CDR1 is SGHRS and CDR2 YFSETQ. In DNA, the CDR3 is TGCGCCAGCAGCTTGTTCGGTTACACTGAAGCTTTCTTT. Translated: CASSLFGYTEAFF.

The chain joins TRBV11-3 to TRBJ2-3, with 9 bases aligning to TRBD1. With 1 base clipped from V and 3 bases from J, the junction kept 8 bases outside the gene matches. The CDR3 sequence is 17 residues long. CDR1 and CDR2 from the germline V gene are SGHNT and YENEEA. The CDR3 here is CASSLGLRDRATDTQYF. DNA of the CDR3: TGTGCCAGCAGCTTAGGCCTCCGGGACAGGGCTACAGATACGCAGTATTTT.

The CDR3 DNA is TGTGCCAGCAGTGGACAGGGGGTCCACGAGCAGTACTTC. Amino acid sequence: CASSGQGVHEQYF. The chain uses TRBV27 and TRBJ2-7; TRBD1 aligns across 10 bases. Germline values: CDR1 MNHEY, CDR2 SMNVEV (reference sequence). The CDR3 is 13 residues long. Trimming removed 5 bases from V and 5 bases from J; junction bases left unmatched: 3.

The chain links TRBV4-2 to TRBJ1-5; 11 nucleotides line up with TRBD1. Germline V gene lookup returns CDR1 LGHNA and CDR2 YNFKEQ. After removal of 0 bases from V and 0 bases from J, the junction contained 13 bases not matched to a gene. CDR3 length: 21 amino acids. Written as DNA, the CDR3 is TGTGCCAGCAGCCAAGAAGTAGTAGGGACAGGGGGTGGATATAGCAATCAGCCCCAGCATTTT. The encoded protein is CASSQEVVGTGGGYSNQPQHF.

This clone has more than one count but fewer than ten. The rearrangement uses TRBV27 and TRBJ1-5, with 7 nucleotides matching TRBD1. Losses at the gene ends were 6 bases for V and 4 bases for J; bases not matched to a gene: 9. Looked up from germline, CDR1 is MNHEY and CDR2 is SMNVEV (reference sequence). This CDR3 is 15 amino acids long. The CDR3 sequence: CASRPDRVGNQPQHF. The CDR3 DNA is TGTGCCAGCAGACCTGACAGGGTGGGAAATCAGCCCCAGCATTTT.

About this clone: Other DNA variants within this sample encode the same CDR3. This chain connects TRBV7-3 to TRBJ2-3; D perhaps matches TRBD1 (6 bases). V was trimmed by 0 bases and J by 4 bases, leaving 8 bases between them. The V gene's germline CDR1 is SGHTA and CDR2 FQGTGA. The CDR3 spans 14 residues. CDR3 residues: CASSLTGAADTQYF. Here the CDR3 DNA reads TGTGCCAGCAGCTTAACGGGGGCCGCAGATACGCAGTATTTT.

V is TRBV27 and J is TRBJ2-7, with D tentatively TRBD2 (5 bases). V dropped 5 bases and J dropped 4 bases, with 18 bases sitting between them. The germline gives CDR1 MNHEY, CDR2 SMNVEV (reference sequence). The CDR3 totals 15 residues. CDR3 DNA sequence: TGTGCCAGCAGTACTAGGTCCGTACTTCGATACGAGCAGTACTTC. This translates into CASSTRSVLRYEQYF.

The rearrangement links TRBV6-1 to TRBJ2-1; perhaps TRBD2 as D (7 bases). Between the trimmed V and J ends, which lost 4 bases and 3 bases, there was a span of 13 bases. The CDR3 spans 15 residues. CDR1 and CDR2 (germline): MNHNS, SASEGT. CDR3 loop: CASSVTGGSYNEQFF. The CDR3 DNA is TGTGCCAGCAGTGTGACAGGCGGGAGCTACAATGAGCAGTTCTTC.

A single count supports this clone. The V call is TRBV9, the J call TRBJ1-2; TRBD1 agrees at 7 bases. The CDR3 is 14 residues long. In germline, CDR1 is SGDLS, CDR2 YYNGEE. With 6 bases clipped from V and 2 bases from J, the junction kept 7 bases outside the gene matches. The CDR3 loop is CASKGQDLNYGYTF. The CDR3 DNA reads as TGTGCCAGCAAAGGACAGGACTTAAACTATGGCTACACCTTC.

The CDR3: CASSLGRAEQFF. The CDR3 DNA is TGTGCCAGCAGCTTGGGAAGAGCTGAGCAGTTCTTC. The gene calls are TRBV5-4 and TRBJ2-1; D gene uncertain. Trimming took off 0 bases at V and 9 bases at J, with 7 bases between the two ends. The CDR3 is 12 amino acids. Germline V lookup: CDR1 SGHNT, CDR2 YYREEE (reference sequence).

V is TRBV5-1 and J is TRBJ2-3; 8 nucleotides agree with TRBD2. CDR1 SGHRS and CDR2 YFSETQ come from the germline V gene. Unmatched junction bases numbered 6, after V lost 0 bases and J lost 3 bases. The CDR3 runs 16 residues. This CDR3 is CASSLEASGQTDTQYF. In DNA, the CDR3 is TGCGCCAGCAGCTTGGAGGCTAGCGGGCAAACAGATACGCAGTATTTT.

Many counts were recorded for this clone. Other nucleotide sequences in the sample specify the same CDR3. The chain links TRBV9 to TRBJ2-7; D gene ambiguous. This CDR3 spans 13 amino acids. Per the germline V gene, CDR1 is SGDLS and CDR2 is YYNGEE. Trimming cost V 0 bases and J 3 bases, with 7 bases left between them. CDR3 sequence reads: CASSVGPGYEQYF. The CDR3, as DNA: TGTGCCAGCAGCGTAGGGCCAGGCTACGAGCAGTACTTC.

V is TRBV7-2 and J is TRBJ2-1, with D perhaps TRBD1 or TRBD2 (5 bases each). Germline V gives CDR1 SGHTA, CDR2 FQGNSA. The germline V and J ends were trimmed by 4 bases and 9 bases, with 13 bases remaining between them. The CDR3 is made up of 13 amino acids. The CDR3 nucleotides are TGTGCCAGCAGCTCCTGGGGACCAGTTGAGCAGTTCTTC. Its protein is CASSSWGPVEQFF.

The J gene is TRBJ2-1, the V gene TRBV19, with D possibly being TRBD1 or TRBD2 (5 bases each). Germline V gene sequence: CDR1 LNHDA, CDR2 SQIVND (reference sequence). CDR3 length: 15 residues. V was trimmed by 2 bases and J by 14 bases, leaving 22 bases between them. CDR3 loop: CASSISAGTPTRKFF. The CDR3 DNA reads TGTGCCAGTAGTATATCAGCCGGGACCCCAACCAGAAAGTTCTTC.

CDR3: CASSLVGQIYGYTF. As DNA, the CDR3 is TGTGCCAGCAGCTTAGTGGGGCAGATCTATGGCTACACCTTC. The chain links TRBV7-9 to TRBJ1-2; tentatively, D is TRBD1 (5 bases). The CDR3 runs 14 residues. Trimming took 1 base from V and 4 from J, leaving 10 bases between them. Germline loops: CDR1 SEHNR, CDR2 FQNEAQ (reference sequence).

This sequence joins TRBV7-8 and TRBJ1-1; D is ambiguous. With 1 base removed from V and 7 bases from J, the gap between germline ends came to 13 bases. There are 14 residues in the CDR3. Germline values: CDR1 SGHVS, CDR2 FQNEAQ. The CDR3 nucleotides read TGTGCCAGCAGCTTAGGTAGAGAGGGCCTTGAAGCTTTCTTT. Amino acid sequence: CASSLGREGLEAFF. Supplemented by reference TRBV7-8 and TRBJ1-1, the full variable domain reads GAGVSQSPRYKVAKRGQDVALRCDPISGHVSLFWYQQALGQGPEFLTYFQNEAQLDKSGLPSDRFFAERPEGSVSTLKIQRTQQEDSAVYLCASSLGREGLEAFFGQGTRLTVV.

As for this clone: A far larger clone lies a single base away; this is likely a read error. The V and J genes are TRBV7-3 and TRBJ2-7; the D is unclear. The CDR3 is 15 amino acids. Germline V CDR1 and CDR2: SGHTA, FQGTGA. CDR3 bases: TGTGCCAGCAGTTTCCTCCGCTACTCACCCTACGAGCAGCACTTC. It translates to CASSFLRYSPYEQHF.